Shown below are 13 T cell receptor beta chains from a single sample sequenced in a study of T cell repertoires in cytomegalovirus infection. Antigen specificity for these receptors is unknown. In TCRdb, the reads were re-called with MiXCR into one record per CDR3 protein. This table has fewer than 850,000 distinct CDR3 sequences, about 29% appearing once. The specimen comprised cultured CD8+ T cells from PBMCs, sampled from culture after CMV antigen stimulation. These receptor sequences come from a human donor in good health (CMV status not recorded). Some clones in this sample may be carry-over from other donors' samples.

The V and J genes are TRBV4-2 and TRBJ2-1; TRBD1 or TRBD2 may be the D gene (5 bases each). V lost 3 bases to trimming and J lost 5 bases, with 23 bases between them. Germline CDR1 is LGHNA and CDR2 is YNFKEQ. The CDR3 spans 18 residues. The CDR3 loop is CASSHLVTGKGRDNEQFF. DNA for the CDR3: TGTGCCAGCAGCCACCTAGTTACCGGAAAGGGGAGAGACAATGAGCAGTTCTTC.

The V gene is TRBV27, the J gene TRBJ1-6, with D unresolved. Trimming removed 8 bases from V and 7 bases from J, with 6 bases in between. The CDR3 runs 11 residues. Germline V lookup: CDR1 MNHEY, CDR2 SMNVEV (reference sequence). The CDR3 protein is CASGINSPLHF. The CDR3 coding sequence is TGTGCCAGCGGGATCAATTCACCCCTCCACTTT.

The chain is built from TRBV6-8 and TRBJ2-7; unclear D gene. The CDR3 spans 12 residues. CDR1 and CDR2 from the germline V gene are MNHGY and SAAAGT. The V end lost 7 bases, the J end lost 7 bases, and 14 bases lay between the germline ends. CDR3 sequence (DNA): TGTGCCAGCAACAACGGTTTCGATGAGCAGTACGTC. It is translated as CASNNGFDEQYV.

This clonotype was counted ten times or more. The rearrangement links TRBV7-2 to TRBJ1-5, with D hard to call. Trimming shortened V by 5 bases and J by 7 bases, and 18 bases separated the two germline ends. CDR1 is SGHTA, CDR2 FQGNSA, per germline. This CDR3 is 15 amino acids long. CDR3 DNA: TGTGCCAGCAGCCGGGCGAGGAGGTCGCGCCAGCCCCAGCATTTT. Amino acid sequence: CASSRARRSRQPQHF. The full variable domain, its missing parts supplied by reference TRBV7-2 and TRBJ1-5, is GAGVSQSPSNKVTEKGKDVELRCDPISGHTALYWYRQSLGQGLEFLIYFQGNSAPDKSGLPSDRFSAERTGGSVSTLTIQRTQQEDSAVYLCASSRARRSRQPQHFGDGTRLSIL.

This clonotype was counted a few times. This chain connects TRBV7-8 to TRBJ2-7; D might be TRBD2 (6 bases). The CDR3 covers 14 residues. Trimming removed 0 bases from V and 3 bases from J, with 9 bases in between. CDR1 and CDR2 (germline): SGHVS, FQNEAQ. The CDR3 coding sequence is TGTGCCAGCAGCTTAGCGCGCGGGGTCTACGAGCAGTACGTC. Translating gives CASSLARGVYEQYV.

This clonotype has more than one count but fewer than ten. The CDR3, as DNA: TGTGCCAGCAGCTTAGGTCCCCGGGTGGAGACCCAGTACTTC. It encodes CASSLGPRVETQYF. This chain joins TRBV7-8 and TRBJ2-5; D is ambiguous. Germline CDR1 is SGHVS and CDR2 is FQNEAQ. The length of the CDR3 is 14 residues. Trimming left V 1 base short and J 5 bases short, with 11 bases between.

Concerning this clonotype: This could be a read error, since a much larger clone is one nucleotide away. The chain combines TRBV7-8 with TRBJ1-2, with TRBD1 matching 7 bases. Germline V gene sequence: CDR1 SGHVS, CDR2 FQNEAQ. The CDR3 covers 13 residues. The CDR3 coding sequence is TGTGCCAGCAGCCAGGGGGTTGTCTATGGCTACATCTTC. Its translation is CASSQGVVYGYIF.

The rearrangement uses TRBV19 and TRBJ1-5; TRBD1 aligns across 7 bases. This CDR3 has 14 amino acids. Per the germline V gene, CDR1 is LNHDA and CDR2 is SQIVND (reference sequence). V shed 3 bases, J shed 4 bases, and the junction held 3 bases outside the gene matches. The CDR3 loop is CASSIRDRNQPQHF. In DNA form, the CDR3 reads TGTGCCAGTAGTATCCGGGACAGAAATCAGCCCCAGCATTTT.

This clonotype was observed many times. CDR3 DNA sequence: TGTGCCAGCAGCCCCCGGACAGGGTTAGCCAAAAACATTCAGTACTTC. It specifies CASSPRTGLAKNIQYF. This chain links TRBV7-9 with TRBJ2-4; TRBD1 matches at 8 bases. The CDR3 runs 16 residues. Trimming removed 5 bases from V and 0 bases from J; junction bases left unmatched: 6. Germline CDR1 and CDR2: SEHNR and FQNEAQ (reference sequence). Based on the CDR3 plus reference TRBV7-9 and TRBJ2-4, the full variable domain is DTGVSQNPRHKITKRGQNVTFRCDPISEHNRLYWYRQTLGQGPEFLTYFQNEAQLEKSRLLSDRFSAERPKGSFSTLEIQRTEQGDSAMYLCASSPRTGLAKNIQYFGAGTRLSVL.

In this sample, this clonotype turned up once. Here the CDR3 omits its conserved ending phenylalanine or tryptophan, so a read error is the likely source. The J gene is TRBJ2-3, the V gene TRBV12-3 or TRBV12-4; unclear D gene. The CDR3 loop spans 16 amino acids. The V end was cut by 6 bases, the J end by 3 bases, with 19 bases between. CDR3 sequence (DNA): TGTGCCAGCAGACTCGGACGGTCTAGTGGGACAGATACGCAGTATCTT. Its translation is CASRLGRSSGTDTQYL.

The chain links TRBV19 to TRBJ1-4, with D tentatively TRBD1 (5 bases). CDR1 and CDR2 from the germline V gene are LNHDA and SQIVND (reference sequence). With 3 bases removed from V and 7 bases from J, the gap between germline ends came to 15 bases. The CDR3 is 15 residues long. The CDR3 here is CASSIRAGTFEKLFF. The CDR3 region has the DNA TGTGCCAGTAGTATTCGGGCCGGGACGTTTGAAAAACTGTTTTTT.

This clonotype was observed a few times. The chain combines TRBV7-6 with TRBJ1-2; D gene ambiguous. The CDR3 length is 12 residues. Germline V gene lookup returns CDR1 SGHVS and CDR2 FNYEAQ. DNA for the CDR3: TGTGCTACCGGGCCTTTCCCCGATGGCTACACCTTC. Protein sequence: CATGPFPDGYTF.

This clonotype was seen ten or more times. J is TRBJ2-1 and V is TRBV12-3 or TRBV12-4; D might be TRBD1 (6 bases). The CDR3 consists of 13 residues. V shed 2 bases and J shed 8 bases, with 10 bases lying between them. The CDR3 here is CASSLQGHYEQFF. The CDR3, as DNA: TGTGCCAGCAGTTTACAGGGGCACTATGAGCAGTTCTTC.